The 9 T cell receptor beta chains in this list originate from one sample, sequenced in a study of read filtering for tumor transcriptome and immune sequencing. The library was built from roughly 400 ng RNA with molecular barcoded adaptors for alpha/delta and beta/gamma chains. TCRdb called the reads again in MiXCR, with one record for every CDR3 protein. The table lists 15,000 to 20,000 distinct CDR3 sequences, 22% of them singletons. The specimen sequenced was a population of CD138-negative cells sorted from bone marrow. The receptors come from a donor at least 40 years old with multiple myeloma.

V is TRBV20-1 and J is TRBJ1-6; no clear D gene. Germline assignment: CDR1 DFQATT and CDR2 SNEGSKA (reference sequence). Trimming removed 1 base at V and 5 bases at J, with 12 bases between. There are 15 residues in the CDR3. The CDR3 region is CSARVRSGNNSPLHF. The CDR3 nucleotides are TGCAGTGCTAGAGTGAGAAGCGGGAATAATTCACCCCTCCACTTT.

On this clonotype: A much larger clone differs by one base, so this may be a read error. V and J are TRBV6-6 and TRBJ2-2, with 8 bases identical to TRBD2. The CDR3 sequence is 15 residues long. The germline V gene has CDR1 MNHNY and CDR2 SVGAGI (reference sequence). J lost 7 bases, V lost 9 bases, and 13 bases had no gene match. CDR3 DNA sequence: TGTGCCAGTCGACATGGAGCGGGAGCGGACGGGGAGCTGTTTTTT. Its translation: CASRHGAGADGELFF.

Remarks on this clonotype: A much larger clone lies one base from this, so it may be a read error. V usage is TRBV6-2 or TRBV6-3 and J usage is TRBJ2-2; 12 bases are shared with TRBD2. Per germline, CDR1 MNHEY and CDR2 SVGEGT. The CDR3 loop spans 15 amino acids. CDR3 loop: CACSVTSGSTGELFF. The CDR3 DNA follows: TGTGCCTGCAGTGTGACTAGCGGGAGCACCGGGGAGCTGTTTTTT.

Worth noting for this clonotype: One base away lies a much larger clone, so this may be a sequencing read error. This CDR3 reads CASSHGRGTGTQYF. CDR3 nucleotide sequence: TGTGCCAGCAGCCACGGGAGAGGCACAGGTACGCAGTATTTT. The chain combines TRBV7-9 with TRBJ2-3, with a possible D match to TRBD2 (6 bases). Germline CDR1 is SEHNR and CDR2 is FQNEAQ (reference sequence). The CDR3 covers 14 residues.

This clonotype was seen many times. V is TRBV12-3 or TRBV12-4 and J is TRBJ2-5; 12 bases map to TRBD2. The CDR3 extends over 16 amino acids. The V segment lost 6 bases and the J segment 0 bases; nucleotides outside the gene matches: 5. In DNA, the CDR3 is TGTGCCAGCAGCCCCGGGACTAGCGGGTACCAAGAGACCCAGTACTTC. This gives the protein CASSPGTSGYQETQYF.

The chain is built from TRBV12-3 or TRBV12-4 and TRBJ2-6; D gene uncertain. Deletions cut 6 bases from V and 0 bases from J, with 9 bases between. The CDR3 covers 15 residues. This CDR3 reads CASRAPRSGANVLTF. For the CDR3, the DNA is TGTGCCAGCAGGGCACCCCGCTCTGGGGCCAACGTCCTGACTTTC.

This clonotype was counted at least ten times. The chain links TRBV29-1 to TRBJ1-1, with 7 nucleotides matching TRBD1. The V gene end was trimmed by 6 bases and the J gene end by 0 bases; junction bases not matched to a gene: 4. The germline V gene has CDR1 SQVTM and CDR2 ANQGSEA. The CDR3 runs 13 residues. In DNA, the CDR3 is TGCAGCGTAGCCAGGGGGATGAACACTGAAGCTTTCTTT. Translating gives CSVARGMNTEAFF.

As to this clonotype: A read error may account for a junction end that differs from germline. V gene TRBV14 combines with J gene TRBJ2-5; perhaps TRBD2 as D (6 bases). CDR1 is SGHDN, CDR2 FVKESK, per germline. The CDR3 loop spans 16 amino acids. The CDR3 sequence is CASGQGMGLEQETQYF. As DNA, the CDR3 is TGTGCCAGCGGCCAAGGGATGGGACTTGAACAAGAGACCCAGTACTTC.

By proportion, this clonotype is medium-sized. This chain joins TRBV29-1 and TRBJ2-7; TRBD1 matches 9 bases. V shed 7 bases, J shed 0 bases, and the junction held 10 bases outside the gene matches. From germline, CDR1 is SQVTM and CDR2 ANQGSEA. This CDR3 contains 15 residues. CDR3 DNA: TGCAGCGCCCTGGGACAGGGTCGGGGCTCCTACGAGCAGTACTTC. This translates into CSALGQGRGSYEQYF.